The 25 T cell receptor beta chains in this list originate from one sample, sequenced in a study of cytotoxic CD8 clonotypes in ibrutinib-treated CLL. Sequencing used immunoSEQ multiplex PCR; TCRdb keeps in-frame clones, though not all of them. Of over 250,000 clones in the sample, 60% to 80% are singletons; the top ten hold around 5.1%. The sample was PBMCs, taken at disease progression, from a patient treated with ibrutinib. The receptor source for this set is a human donor with chronic lymphocytic leukemia.

The gene calls are TRBV27 and TRBJ1-1; D is possibly TRBD1 (5 bases). Trimming removed 3 bases from V and 4 bases from J, with 9 bases in between. The CDR3 consists of 13 residues. Germline V CDR1 and CDR2: MNHEY, SMNVEV (reference sequence). The CDR3 reads CASSLAGSTEAFF. CDR3 DNA: TGTGCCAGCAGTTTGGCAGGGAGCACTGAAGCTTTCTTT.

This clone appeared a few times. The chain combines TRBV18 with TRBJ1-1; 8 bases map to TRBD1. CDR3 size: 14 residues. Germline trimming cut 5 bases from V and 2 bases from J; bases unmatched to any gene: 4. Per the germline V gene, CDR1 is KGHSH and CDR2 is LQKENI. The CDR3 protein is CASSSTGVNTEAFF. The CDR3 DNA reads TGTGCCAGCTCATCGACAGGGGTAAACACTGAAGCTTTCTTT.

The genes are TRBV6-5 and TRBJ2-5; TRBD1 matches at 9 bases. The length of the CDR3 is 15 residues. Germline-derived CDR1 and CDR2 are MNHEY and SVGAGI. With V trimmed by 4 bases and J by 5 bases, 8 bases remained unmatched. CDR3 loop: CASSLSGQGSETQYF. DNA for the CDR3: TGTGCCAGCAGTTTATCCGGACAGGGGTCGGAGACCCAGTACTTC.

The chain carries TRBV6-5 and TRBJ1-2, with 8 bases matching TRBD1. Germline values: CDR1 MNHEY, CDR2 SVGAGI. The CDR3 has 13 amino acids. V lost 4 bases and J lost 7; bases outside the gene matches: 5. CDR3 sequence: CASSLQGGGGYTF. For the CDR3, the DNA is TGTGCCAGCAGTTTACAGGGGGGGGGTGGCTACACCTTC.

The V and J genes are TRBV28 and TRBJ2-3, with a tentative D call TRBD1 (7 bases). The CDR3 consists of 15 residues. Germline loops: CDR1 MDHEN, CDR2 SYDVKM. V gave up 5 bases and J gave up 5 bases, with 17 bases separating them. CDR3: CASSIPPGGRDTQYF. In DNA form, the CDR3 reads TGTGCCAGCAGTATTCCACCAGGGGGGCGAGATACGCAGTATTTT.

The V gene is TRBV5-4, the J gene TRBJ2-1, with 7 positions matching TRBD2. CDR3 length equals 16 residues. Germline CDR1 reads SGHNT; CDR2 reads YYREEE (reference sequence). The ends lost 3 bases at V and 0 bases at J; junction bases unmatched: 6. CDR3 sequence (DNA): TGTGCCAGCAGCTCCTCTAGCGGTAGCTCCTACAATGAGCAGTTCTTC. Translating it yields CASSSSSGSSYNEQFF.

This chain connects TRBV10-3 to TRBJ2-1; a possible D gene is TRBD1 (6 bases). The germline V gene has CDR1 ENHRY and CDR2 SYGVKD. This CDR3 has 15 residues. Trimming took off 3 bases at V and 2 bases at J, with 11 bases between the two ends. CDR3 residues: CAISDSRGAYNEQFF. CDR3 bases: TGTGCCATCAGTGACTCCAGGGGAGCCTACAATGAGCAGTTCTTC.

This clone was found a few times. The chain uses TRBV5-1 and TRBJ2-7; 10 nucleotides agree with TRBD1. The CDR3 is 15 amino acids. Losses at the gene ends were 4 bases for V and 5 bases for J; bases not matched to a gene: 9. Germline CDR1 reads SGHRS; CDR2 reads YFSETQ. The CDR3 loop reads CASSLVGTGVDEQYF. CDR3 DNA: TGCGCCAGCAGCCTGGTTGGGACAGGGGTTGACGAGCAGTACTTC.

This chain connects TRBV14 to TRBJ1-4; TRBD1 aligns across 7 bases. V shed 3 bases, J shed 8 bases, and the junction held 9 bases outside the gene matches. The CDR3 is made up of 15 amino acids. CDR1 SGHDN and CDR2 FVKESK come from the germline V gene. CDR3 bases: TGTGCCAGCAGCCACAAACAGGGGCTAGGCGAAAAACTGTTTTTT. As protein: CASSHKQGLGEKLFF.

This chain connects TRBV5-1 to TRBJ2-3; 9 bases match TRBD1. The trim removed 3 bases at V and 4 bases at J, leaving 3 bases unmatched. The CDR3 has 14 residues. The germline V gene has CDR1 SGHRS and CDR2 YFSETQ. CDR3 bases: TGCGCCAGCAGCTGGGGACAGGGAGCAGATACGCAGTATTTT. Its protein product is CASSWGQGADTQYF.

The rearrangement links TRBV4-1 to TRBJ2-1; 9 nucleotides line up with TRBD2. This CDR3 spans 18 amino acids. The germline V gene encodes CDR1 MGHRA and CDR2 YSYEKL. Germline trimming cut 0 bases from V and 9 bases from J; bases unmatched to any gene: 15. The CDR3 DNA reads TGCGCCAGCAGCCAAGATCCCCCATTAGCGGGAGTATCTGGTGAGCAGTTCTTC. As protein: CASSQDPPLAGVSGEQFF.

The table lists this clone with a count of one. This chain uses TRBV7-3 with TRBJ2-2, with 11 bases fitting TRBD2. CDR3 length: 20 amino acids. Germline V lookup: CDR1 SGHTA, CDR2 FQGTGA. Germline trimming cut 5 bases from V and 1 base from J; bases unmatched to any gene: 15. Here the CDR3 reads CASSPKVLAGGDLNTGELFF. CDR3 coding DNA: TGTGCCAGCAGCCCCAAGGTTCTAGCGGGAGGTGATCTGAACACCGGGGAGCTGTTTTTT.

J is TRBJ2-2 and V is TRBV10-3, with no clear D. Trimming stripped 2 bases from V and 2 bases from J, with 9 bases between. Germline V gives CDR1 ENHRY, CDR2 SYGVKD. This CDR3 has 15 amino acids. The CDR3 DNA sequence: TGTGCCATCAGTGAGGCCGGCCCAAACACCGGGGAGCTGTTTTTT. Its translation is CAISEAGPNTGELFF.

The rearrangement joins TRBV29-1 to TRBJ2-5; D ambiguous. The germline gives CDR1 SQVTM, CDR2 ANQGSEA. With 4 bases removed from V and 5 bases from J, the gap between germline ends came to 11 bases. The CDR3 spans 12 residues. The CDR3 reads CSVGGSRETQYF. CDR3 DNA sequence: TGCAGCGTTGGTGGCTCGAGGGAGACCCAGTACTTC.

This chain uses TRBV2 with TRBJ1-1; 7 bases align to TRBD1. The germline V gene has CDR1 SNHLY and CDR2 FYNNEI. The CDR3 is 15 amino acids. The trim removed 7 bases at V and 0 bases at J, leaving 8 bases unmatched. Written as DNA, the CDR3 is TGTGCCAGCACTGCGACAGGGACCTTGAACACTGAAGCTTTCTTT. It encodes CASTATGTLNTEAFF.

The chain combines TRBV7-9 with TRBJ1-3; D unclear. Per germline, CDR1 SEHNR and CDR2 FQNEAQ (reference sequence). V was clipped by 6 bases and J by 4 bases, with 1 base between them. CDR3 size: 10 residues. CDR3 nucleotides: TGTGCCAGCAGGGGAAACACCATATATTTT. Amino acids: CASRGNTIYF.

The gene calls are TRBV7-2 and TRBJ2-7, with D perhaps matching TRBD2 (7 bases). The CDR3 has 16 residues. Trimming removed 5 bases from V and 4 bases from J, with 21 bases in between. Germline V gene data show CDR1 as SGHTA and CDR2 as FQGNSA. DNA of the CDR3: TGTGCCAGCAGCCGCCGGGGGGCGGGAGATGTATACGAGCAGTACTTC. It is translated as CASSRRGAGDVYEQYF.

Concerning this clone: The junction shows a germline mismatch at one end, possibly a read error. This chain connects TRBV28 to TRBJ2-7, with unresolved D. From germline, CDR1 is MDHEN and CDR2 SYDVKM. The CDR3 length is 12 residues. Here the CDR3 DNA reads TGTGCCAGCAGTTTAGGGTACTACGGGCAGTACTTC. Translating gives CASSLGYYGQYF. Full variable domain (missing parts from reference TRBV28 and TRBJ2-7): DVKVTQSSRYLVKRTGEKVFLECVQDMDHENMFWYRQDPGLGLRLIYFSYDVKMKEKGDIPEGYSVSREKKERFSLILESASTNQTSMYLCASSLGYYGQYFGPGTRLTVT.

The V and J genes are TRBV2 and TRBJ2-5; D may be TRBD1 (6 bases). Trimming stripped 6 bases from V and 2 bases from J, with 13 bases between. Germline V gene lookup returns CDR1 SNHLY and CDR2 FYNNEI. This CDR3 region has 14 residues. CDR3 coding DNA: TGTGCCAGCAGAGCGGACAGACTACAAGAGACCCAGTACTTC. Protein product: CASRADRLQETQYF.

The chain couples TRBV7-3 to TRBJ2-3; 9 bases map to TRBD2. The J segment lost 4 bases and the V segment lost 0 bases, leaving 2 bases of the junction unmatched. There are 15 residues in the CDR3. Germline assignment: CDR1 SGHTA and CDR2 FQGTGA. CDR3 protein: CASSLTSGRADTQYF. CDR3 nucleotide sequence: TGTGCCAGCAGCTTAACTAGCGGGAGAGCAGATACGCAGTATTTT.

This clone has only one observation. DNA for the CDR3: TGCGCCAGCAGCCTAAGGGGAGAACAAGAGACCCAGTACTTC. It codes for CASSLRGEQETQYF. The V gene is TRBV5-1, the J gene TRBJ2-5; D may correspond to TRBD1 or TRBD2 (5 bases each). This CDR3 has 14 residues. Germline-derived CDR1 and CDR2 are SGHRS and YFSETQ. Trimming removed 4 bases at V and 2 bases at J, with 12 bases between.

There are a few counts of this clone. The V call is TRBV20-1, the J call TRBJ1-1; no clear D. The germline V gene encodes CDR1 DFQATT and CDR2 SNEGSKA (reference sequence). The V end was cut by 1 base, the J end by 8 bases, with 8 bases between. This CDR3 region has 11 residues. CDR3 in DNA: TGCAGTGCTAGAGTAGGGTTCGAAGCTTTCTTT. Protein: CSARVGFEAFF.

The chain recombines TRBV7-2 with TRBJ2-7; D is perhaps TRBD1 or TRBD2 (5 bases each). CDR1 is SGHTA, CDR2 FQGNSA, per germline. CDR3 length: 15 residues. V lost 5 bases to trimming and J lost 0 bases, with 14 bases between them. CDR3 loop: CASSLNPGPSYEQYF. As DNA, the CDR3 is TGTGCCAGCAGCCTCAATCCGGGGCCCTCCTACGAGCAGTACTTC.

Comment on this clone: A much larger clone sits a single nucleotide away, making a read error possible. The CDR3 bases are TGTGCCAGCAGCTTAGAACAGGGCTACGAGCAGTACTTC. This codes for CASSLEQGYEQYF. V and J are TRBV7-6 and TRBJ2-7; D may be TRBD1 (6 bases). The CDR3 has 13 residues. CDR1 is SGHVS and CDR2 is FNYEAQ in the germline V gene. V was shortened by 1 base and J by 3 bases, with 7 bases between the two germline ends.

The V and J genes are TRBV4-1 and TRBJ1-6; tentatively, D is TRBD1 (5 bases). Germline CDR1 MGHRA, CDR2 YSYEKL. This CDR3 region has 16 residues. V was clipped by 1 base and J by 6 bases, with 13 bases between them. The CDR3 DNA sequence: TGCGCCAGCAGCCAAGTGGGGGTGACATTTAATTCACCCCTCCACTTT. As protein: CASSQVGVTFNSPLHF.